The rows below give T cell receptor beta chains drawn from one sample of a study of Ad26.COV2.S vaccination and SARS-CoV-2 variants. The method was immunoSEQ multiplex PCR; TCRdb's version includes in-frame clones alone and lacks a portion of them. The sample shows 400,000 to 450,000 clones, over 75% of them seen only once. Sequencing used peripheral blood, obtained in a trial of Ad26.COV2.S vaccine versus placebo. The receptors derive from a person between 18 and 65 years old who received the Ad26.COV2.S COVID-19 vaccine or a placebo. Both conserved end residues are part of each CDR3. D genes are given only for firm matches. A clone size is listed for some rows: how often the clone was seen (once, few, many), or a class if it is expanded.

D: .; V: TRBV10-3; size: few; J: TRBJ1-5; CDR3: CAISASEGNQPQHF; DNA: TGTGCCATCAGTGCCAGTGAGGGCAATCAGCCCCAGCATTTT
D: .; V: TRBV30; size: .; J: TRBJ1-1; CDR3: CAWSVRYLVGNTEAFF; DNA: TGTGCCTGGAGTGTACGGTACCTTGTAGGGAACACTGAAGCTTTCTTT
D: .; V: TRBV28; size: .; J: TRBJ2-7; CDR3: CASSLAYEQYF; DNA: TGTGCCAGCAGTTTGGCCTACGAGCAGTACTTC
D: .; V: TRBV7-9; size: .; J: TRBJ2-5; CDR3: CASSLFEEGTETQYF; DNA: TGTGCCAGCAGCTTATTTGAGGAGGGGACGGAGACCCAGTACTTC
D: .; V: TRBV2; size: .; J: TRBJ2-2; CDR3: CASSEAYTGELFF; DNA: TGTGCCAGCAGTGAAGCATACACCGGGGAGCTGTTTTTT
D: TRBD1; V: TRBV4-1; size: .; J: TRBJ1-3; CDR3: CASSPGQGGRRGNTIYF; DNA: TGCGCCAGCAGTCCCGGACAGGGGGGAAGGAGGGGAAACACCATATATTTT
D: .; V: TRBV28; size: .; J: TRBJ1-1; CDR3: CAMTDGMNTEAFF; DNA: TGTGCCATGACAGACGGCATGAACACTGAAGCTTTCTTT
D: .; V: TRBV27; size: .; J: TRBJ1-5; CDR3: CASSLGQAAQPQHF; DNA: TGTGCCAGCAGTTTAGGGCAGGCGGCTCAGCCCCAGCATTTT
D: .; V: TRBV7-9; size: .; J: TRBJ2-1; CDR3: CASSLESGNEQFF; DNA: TGTGCCAGCAGCTTAGAATCGGGCAATGAGCAGTTCTTC
D: .; V: TRBV19; size: .; J: TRBJ1-5; CDR3: CASSIVVGSNQPQHF; DNA: TGTGCCAGTAGTATCGTAGTTGGAAGCAATCAGCCCCAGCATTTT
D: TRBD2; V: TRBV7-9; size: few; J: TRBJ2-7; CDR3: CASSSGLAGVGSYEQYF; DNA: TGTGCCAGCAGCTCGGGACTAGCGGGAGTAGGCTCCTACGAGCAGTACTTC
D: .; V: TRBV19; size: .; J: TRBJ2-7; CDR3: CASSIREGQVYEQYF; DNA: TGTGCCAGTAGTATTCGAGAGGGACAAGTGTACGAGCAGTACTTC
D: TRBD1; V: TRBV5-4; size: .; J: TRBJ1-1; CDR3: CASKTQGENTEAFF; DNA: TGTGCCAGCAAGACACAGGGGGAGAACACTGAAGCTTTCTTT
D: TRBD1; V: TRBV28; size: .; J: TRBJ1-3; CDR3: CASRTGLYSGNTIYF; DNA: TGTGCCAGCAGGACAGGGCTGTACTCTGGAAACACCATATATTTT
D: TRBD2; V: TRBV5-4; size: .; J: TRBJ2-1; CDR3: CASSLVVAGGRNEQFF; DNA: TGTGCCAGCAGCTTGGTGGTTGCGGGAGGGCGGAATGAGCAGTTCTTC
D: .; V: TRBV19; size: .; J: TRBJ1-1; CDR3: CASSIGMNTEAFF; DNA: TGTGCCAGTAGTATCGGTATGAACACTGAAGCTTTCTTT